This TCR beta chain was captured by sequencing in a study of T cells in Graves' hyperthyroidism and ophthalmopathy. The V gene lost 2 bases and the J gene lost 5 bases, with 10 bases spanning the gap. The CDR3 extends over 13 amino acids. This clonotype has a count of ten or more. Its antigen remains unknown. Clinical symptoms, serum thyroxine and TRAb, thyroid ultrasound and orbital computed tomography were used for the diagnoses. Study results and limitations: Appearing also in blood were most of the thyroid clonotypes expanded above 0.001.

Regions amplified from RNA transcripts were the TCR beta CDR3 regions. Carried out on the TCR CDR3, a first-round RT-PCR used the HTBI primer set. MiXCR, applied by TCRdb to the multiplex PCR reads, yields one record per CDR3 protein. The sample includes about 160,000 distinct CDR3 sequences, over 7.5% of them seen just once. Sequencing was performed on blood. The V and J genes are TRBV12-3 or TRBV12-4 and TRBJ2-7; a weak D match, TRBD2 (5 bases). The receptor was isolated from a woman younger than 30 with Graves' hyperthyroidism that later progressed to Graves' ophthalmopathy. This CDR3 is CASSLTSSHEQYF. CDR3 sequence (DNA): TGTGCCAGCAGTTTAACTAGTTCCCACGAGCAGTACTTC.